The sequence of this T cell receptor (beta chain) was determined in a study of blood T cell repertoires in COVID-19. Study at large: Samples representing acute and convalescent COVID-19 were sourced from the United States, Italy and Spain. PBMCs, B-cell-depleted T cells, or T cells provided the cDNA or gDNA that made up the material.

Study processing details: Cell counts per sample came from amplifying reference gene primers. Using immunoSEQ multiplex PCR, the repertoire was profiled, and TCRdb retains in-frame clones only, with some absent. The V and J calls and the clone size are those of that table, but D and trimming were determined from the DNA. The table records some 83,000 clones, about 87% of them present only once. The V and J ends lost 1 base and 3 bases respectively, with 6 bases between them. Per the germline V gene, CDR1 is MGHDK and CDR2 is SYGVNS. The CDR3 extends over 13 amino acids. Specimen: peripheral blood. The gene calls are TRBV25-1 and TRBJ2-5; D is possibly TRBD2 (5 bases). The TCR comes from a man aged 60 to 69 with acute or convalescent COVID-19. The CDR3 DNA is TGTGCCAGCAGTGAATTCGGGGAAGAGACCCAGTACTTC. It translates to CASSEFGEETQYF.